What follows are 30 T cell receptor beta chains derived from one specimen sequenced in a study of shared clonotypes between healthy human individuals. Here immunoSEQ multiplex PCR was the method, and the copy in TCRdb shows in-frame clones only, minus some. The sample has around 510,000 clones; 70% to 80% are singletons. The sample consisted of PBMCs. These receptors were taken from a woman in her forties in good health. Some clones in this sample may be carry-over from other donors' samples.

The rearrangement links TRBV27 to TRBJ2-7; no clear D. V was cut by 2 bases and J by 3 bases, with 8 bases left in between. The CDR3 has 13 residues. CDR1 MNHEY and CDR2 SMNVEV come from the germline V gene (reference sequence). CDR3 loop: CASSLRSFYEQYF. The CDR3, as DNA: TGTGCCAGCAGTTTAAGGAGTTTCTACGAGCAGTACTTC.

The chain uses TRBV7-9 and TRBJ2-7; 9 bases align to TRBD1. V shed 2 bases and J 6 bases; nucleotides not matched to a gene: 2. Germline values: CDR1 SEHNR, CDR2 FQNEAQ (reference sequence). The CDR3 is 13 residues long. CDR3 sequence (DNA): TGTGCCAGCAGCTTAACAGGGGGCGGCGAGCAGTACTTC. As protein: CASSLTGGGEQYF.

This clone appeared once. A read error is possible here, since a much larger clone lies one base away. The rearrangement uses TRBV29-1 and TRBJ1-1, with TRBD1 identical over 7 bases. The germline V gene encodes CDR1 SQVTM and CDR2 ANQGSEA. The CDR3 contains 12 residues. CDR3 amino acids: CSVGQDNTEVFF. The DNA of the CDR3 is TGCAGCGTCGGACAGGACAACACTGAAGTTTTCTTT.

The V call is TRBV11-2, the J call TRBJ1-1, with 11 bases lining up with TRBD1. CDR1 SGHAT and CDR2 FQNNGV come from the germline V gene. This CDR3 comprises 15 residues. Losses at the gene ends were 4 bases for V and 6 bases for J; bases not matched to a gene: 7. The CDR3 reads CASSWYGQGASEAFF. CDR3 nucleotide sequence: TGTGCCAGCAGCTGGTATGGACAGGGGGCCTCTGAAGCTTTCTTT. The full variable domain, rest sourced from reference TRBV11-2 and TRBJ1-1, is EAGVAQSPRYKIIEKRQSVAFWCNPISGHATLYWYQQILGQGPKLLIQFQNNGVVDDSQLPKDRFSAERLKGVDSTLKIQPAKLEDSAVYLCASSWYGQGASEAFFGQGTRLTVV.

The chain carries TRBV29-1 and TRBJ1-1; 7 bases map to TRBD1. Unmatched junction bases numbered 14, after V lost 2 bases and J lost 5 bases. Germline V CDR1 and CDR2: SQVTM, ANQGSEA. This CDR3 contains 16 residues. CDR3 nucleotide sequence: TGCAGCGTTGAAAAAGTATACGACAGGGACAAAACTGAAGCTTTCTTT. This encodes CSVEKVYDRDKTEAFF.

V usage is TRBV2 and J usage is TRBJ2-7; the match to TRBD2 covers 10 bases. The CDR3 is 14 amino acids. Per the germline V gene, CDR1 is SNHLY and CDR2 is FYNNEI. The V and J ends lost 6 bases and 0 bases, in that order; junction bases with no gene match: 2. The CDR3 protein is CASRSGRASYEQYF. The CDR3 nucleotides are TGTGCCAGCAGGAGCGGGAGGGCCTCCTACGAGCAGTACTTC.

Here the CDR3 reads CASSGDRVQPQHF. The CDR3 DNA reads as TGTGCCAGCAGCGGAGACAGGGTTCAGCCCCAGCATTTT. J is TRBJ1-5 and V is TRBV7-2; 7 bases are shared with TRBD1. The CDR3 consists of 13 residues. The V segment lost 5 bases and the J segment 6 bases; nucleotides outside the gene matches: 4. Germline V lookup: CDR1 SGHTA, CDR2 FQGNSA.

The chain combines TRBV16 with TRBJ1-4; TRBD1 aligns across 9 bases. This CDR3 region has 18 residues. Germline V CDR1 and CDR2: KGHSY, FQNENV. Trimming took 3 bases from V and 0 from J; bases not matched to a gene: 8. CDR3 coding DNA: TGTGCCAGCAGCCAGGTCGGGACAGGGAACCCAACTAATGAAAAACTGTTTTTT. Protein sequence: CASSQVGTGNPTNEKLFF.

The genes are TRBV21-1 and TRBJ1-3. TRBV21-1 is labeled a pseudogene. The CDR3 is 16 amino acids. This CDR3 is CASSSMGEQDGNTIYF. CDR3 coding DNA: TGTGCCAGCAGCAGTATGGGGGAACAGGACGGAAACACCATATATTTT.

In regard to this clone: A junction boundary mismatches the germline segment, possibly from a read error. The chain is built from TRBV28 and TRBJ1-2, with TRBD1 matching over 8 bases. CDR3 length: 11 amino acids. The germline CDR1 and CDR2 sequences are MDHEN and SYDVKM. CDR3 loop: CASSQDRGCAF. The DNA for the CDR3 is TGTGCCAGCAGCCAAGACAGGGGCTGCGCCTTC.

This clone was found many times. The chain links TRBV12-1 to TRBJ2-7; the table names TRBD2, a call not compared with the DNA. TRBV12-1 is a listed pseudogene. CDR3 length: 12 residues. CDR3 in DNA: TGTGCCGCCACTAGCGGGACGGCCGAGCAGTACTTC. Its translation: CAATSGTAEQYF.

The J gene is TRBJ2-7, the V gene TRBV28; D possibly corresponds to TRBD2 (6 bases). The CDR3 extends over 11 amino acids. V was trimmed by 5 bases and J by 5 bases, leaving 7 bases between them. The V gene's germline CDR1 is MDHEN and CDR2 SYDVKM. The CDR3 is CASSERDEQYF. The CDR3 DNA follows: TGTGCCAGCAGTGAGCGGGACGAGCAGTACTTC.

The chain is built from TRBV19 and TRBJ1-5; D not certain. The CDR3 consists of 13 residues. Germline V gene data show CDR1 as LNHDA and CDR2 as SQIVND (reference sequence). V shed 6 bases and J shed 5 bases, with 11 bases lying between them. The CDR3 bases are TGTGCCAGTAGCACGGTTGTATATCAGCCCCAGCATTTT. It translates to CASSTVVYQPQHF.

The chain recombines TRBV10-3 with TRBJ1-4, with D unclear. Deletions cut 10 bases from V and 4 bases from J, with 13 bases between. Germline V gene lookup returns CDR1 ENHRY and CDR2 SYGVKD. The CDR3 covers 13 residues. The CDR3, as DNA: TGTGCCACCGAGGGCAGGAATAATGAAAAACTGTTTTTT. This encodes CATEGRNNEKLFF.

The chain uses TRBV6-6 and TRBJ2-1, with 9 bases that match TRBD2. The CDR3 consists of 16 residues. Germline CDR1 reads MNHNY; CDR2 reads SVGAGI (reference sequence). With V trimmed by 0 bases and J by 6 bases, 6 bases remained unmatched. CDR3 loop: CASSYSAGGSPNEQFF. The CDR3 DNA reads TGTGCCAGCAGTTACTCGGCGGGAGGGAGTCCCAATGAGCAGTTCTTC.

A word on this clone: The missing conserved phenylalanine or tryptophan at the end of this CDR3 makes a read error likely. No DNA is shown, since the ends of the CDR3 on it are uncertain; the CDR3 is the one TCRdb lists. The CDR3: CTSSPQGTPPEQYL. V is TRBV1 and J is TRBJ2-7; the table's TRBD1 call for D was not verified on the DNA. TRBV1 constitutes a pseudogene. The CDR3 is 14 amino acids in total, end residues counted.

The chain joins TRBV7-9 to TRBJ2-2; TRBD1 aligns across 7 bases. This CDR3 has 15 residues. From germline, CDR1 is SEHNR and CDR2 FQNEAQ (reference sequence). V lost 3 bases, J lost 3 bases, and 4 bases stayed unmatched. The CDR3 sequence: CASSFLQGHTGELFF. The CDR3 region has the DNA TGTGCCAGCAGCTTCCTACAGGGGCACACCGGGGAGCTGTTTTTT.

This clone occurred a few times. The rearrangement joins TRBV4-3 to TRBJ2-2; the match to TRBD2 covers 10 bases. CDR3 length: 16 residues. V lost 4 bases, J lost 7 bases, and 9 bases stayed unmatched. Germline values: CDR1 LGHNA, CDR2 YSLEER. The DNA for the CDR3 is TGCGCCAGCAGCCGCGGACTAGCGGACGGGGGCGGGGAGCTGTTTTTT. It specifies CASSRGLADGGGELFF.

The V gene is TRBV18, the J gene TRBJ2-7; D possibly corresponds to TRBD1 (6 bases). Germline CDR1 and CDR2: KGHSH and LQKENI. V lost 5 bases and J 0 bases, leaving 17 bases between the germline ends. CDR3 size: 16 residues. The CDR3 reads CASSTLQGRDSYEQYF. CDR3 in DNA: TGTGCCAGCTCAACGCTACAGGGAAGGGACTCCTACGAGCAGTACTTC.

V and J are TRBV5-5 and TRBJ1-1; no clear D gene. Trimming removed 1 base from V and 0 bases from J, with 10 bases in between. The germline gives CDR1 SGHKS, CDR2 YYEKEE (reference sequence). The CDR3 is made up of 15 amino acids. CDR3 sequence: CASSLFQAMNTEAFF. The CDR3 DNA reads as TGTGCCAGCAGCTTGTTCCAGGCCATGAACACTGAAGCTTTCTTT.

This chain connects TRBV5-4 to TRBJ1-4, with D uncertain. The V gene lost 0 bases and the J gene lost 10 bases, with 4 bases spanning the gap. The germline CDR1 and CDR2 sequences are SGHNT and YYREEE (reference sequence). The CDR3 covers 11 residues. CDR3 DNA sequence: TGTGCCAGCAGCTTGGAAGGAAAACTGTTTTTT. Residues: CASSLEGKLFF.

The V call is TRBV19, the J call TRBJ1-1; D gene unclear. Trimming removed 5 bases at V and 4 bases at J, with 17 bases between. The CDR3 loop spans 15 amino acids. CDR1 LNHDA and CDR2 SQIVND come from the germline V gene (reference sequence). CDR3 loop: CASSPGRHLGTEAFF. CDR3 DNA sequence: TGTGCCAGTAGTCCCGGTCGTCACCTGGGCACTGAAGCTTTCTTT. The whole variable domain, filled in from reference TRBV19 and TRBJ1-1, reads DGGITQSPKYLFRKEGQNVTLSCEQNLNHDAMYWYRQDPGQGLRLIYYSQIVNDFQKGDIAEGYSVSREKKESFPLTVTSAQKNPTAFYLCASSPGRHLGTEAFFGQGTRLTVV.

V and J are TRBV5-1 and TRBJ1-1; D remains ambiguous. Germline CDR1 reads SGHRS; CDR2 reads YFSETQ. V was cut by 4 bases and J by 8 bases, with 3 bases left in between. This CDR3 region has 9 residues. The CDR3 DNA follows: TGCGCCAGCAGCACGGAAGCTTTCTTT. Translated: CASSTEAFF. Complete variable domain (other parts from reference TRBV5-1 and TRBJ1-1): KAGVTQTPRYLIKTRGQQVTLSCSPISGHRSVSWYQQTPGQGLQFLFEYFSETQRNKGNFPGRFSGRQFSNSRSEMNVSTLELGDSALYLCASSTEAFFGQGTRLTVV.

The chain recombines TRBV30 with TRBJ1-3, with 7 bases fitting TRBD1. V shed 4 bases, J shed 3 bases, and the junction held 6 bases outside the gene matches. CDR1 and CDR2 from the germline V gene are GTSNPN and SVGIG (reference sequence). This CDR3 is built from 14 residues. CDR3 DNA: TGTGCCTGGACCATGACAGGGAATGGAAACACCATATATTTT. This codes for CAWTMTGNGNTIYF.

The V gene is TRBV6-5, the J gene TRBJ2-7; tentative D call: TRBD1 (5 bases). The germline V gene has CDR1 MNHEY and CDR2 SVGAGI. V shed 4 bases and J shed 9 bases, with 10 bases lying between them. The CDR3 sequence is 11 residues long. The DNA of the CDR3 is TGTGCCAGCAGTTTAGGGGTCGGGCAGTACTTC. This translates into CASSLGVGQYF.

The sample holds one count of this clone. V and J are TRBV18 and TRBJ2-3; D perhaps matches TRBD2 (6 bases). CDR1 and CDR2 (germline): KGHSH, LQKENI. This CDR3 has 15 residues. V lost 2 bases and J lost 5, with 14 bases in between. CDR3 in amino acids: CASSPSKVGGDTQYF. CDR3 DNA: TGTGCCAGCTCACCAAGTAAAGTCGGGGGAGATACGCAGTATTTT. Based on the CDR3 plus reference TRBV18 and TRBJ2-3, the full variable domain is NAGVMQNPRHLVRRRGQEARLRCSPMKGHSHVYWYRQLPEEGLKFMVYLQKENIIDESGMPKERFSAEFPKEGPSILRIQQVVRGDSAAYFCASSPSKVGGDTQYFGPGTRLTVL.

The chain has TRBV7-5 and TRBJ2-1; the table's D call TRBD2 went unverified against the DNA. TRBV7-5 counts as a pseudogene. The CDR3 is made up of 16 amino acids. The CDR3 loop reads CVRSLLQGLAGNEQFF. The CDR3 nucleotides read TGTGTCAGAAGCCTACTACAGGGACTAGCGGGCAATGAGCAGTTCTTC.

This chain joins TRBV11-1 and TRBJ2-1; 9 nucleotides agree with TRBD2. V gave up 8 bases and J gave up 0 bases; unmatched junction bases: 11. Germline lookup yields CDR1 SGHAT and CDR2 FQDESV (reference sequence). CDR3 size: 17 residues. The CDR3 here is CASDGSSSGGSYNEQFF. In DNA form, the CDR3 reads TGTGCCAGCGACGGGTCCAGTAGCGGGGGCTCCTACAATGAGCAGTTCTTC.

This clone was detected only once. The chain uses TRBV27 and TRBJ1-1; 9 nucleotides agree with TRBD1. J was trimmed by 1 base and V by 5 bases; bases with no gene match: 5. This CDR3 region has 15 residues. The V gene's germline CDR1 is MNHEY and CDR2 SMNVEV (reference sequence). This CDR3 is CASSPGTGRNTEAFF. As DNA, the CDR3 is TGTGCCAGCAGTCCCGGGACAGGGAGGAACACTGAAGCTTTCTTT.

V and J are TRBV7-9 and TRBJ1-1; D is unclear. Trimming cost V 5 bases and J 2 bases, with 9 bases left between them. The CDR3 contains 13 residues. Germline V gene sequence: CDR1 SEHNR, CDR2 FQNEAQ (reference sequence). The CDR3 spells CASSRLKNTEAFF. DNA of the CDR3: TGTGCCAGCAGCCGACTTAAAAACACTGAAGCTTTCTTT.